These T cell receptor beta chains were read from a single sample in a study of shared clonotypes between healthy human individuals. Profiling relied on immunoSEQ multiplex PCR, and the TCRdb table lists in-frame clones only, not all of them. The sample includes roughly 640,000 clones, around 97% of them seen just once. What was sequenced was naive CD4+ T cells sorted from blood. These receptors were taken from a woman aged 25-40 years in good health. Each CDR3 is given with its conserved first and last residue. The order of the fields is V gene, D gene, clone size, J gene, CDR3 DNA, CDR3 protein. D genes are given only for firm matches. Size values are once, few and many counts, or a class for expanded clones, and some rows have none.

TRBV6-6,NA,NA,TRBJ1-2,TGTGCCAAGGGGAAAGTCATCTATGGCTACACCTTC,CAKGKVIYGYTF
TRBV5-1,TRBD1,NA,TRBJ2-7,TGCGCCAGCAGCTTTAGTTCGGACAGGGCTTCCCACGAGCAGTACTTC,CASSFSSDRASHEQYF
TRBV7-2,NA,NA,TRBJ2-1,TGTGCCAGCAGGCCTCGTCACTCCTACAATGAGCAGTTCTTC,CASRPRHSYNEQFF
TRBV5-1,TRBD1,NA,TRBJ1-4,TGCGCCAGCAGCTTCGGGACAGGGATTGAAAAACTGTTTTTT,CASSFGTGIEKLFF
TRBV2,NA,NA,TRBJ2-7,TGTGCCAGCAGTCTAGGGGCCGCCCCGGACGAGCAGTACTTC,CASSLGAAPDEQYF
TRBV11-2,TRBD2,NA,TRBJ2-7,TGTGCCAGCAGCTTAGGGGACCGTACTAGCGGGTCCTACGAGCAGTACTTC,CASSLGDRTSGSYEQYF
TRBV27,NA,NA,TRBJ1-2,TGTGCCAGCAGTTTTCTGGGGGGATATGGCTACACCTTC,CASSFLGGYGYTF
TRBV30,TRBD1,NA,TRBJ1-5,TGTGCCTGGAGTCCAGGACAGGGGGTTTCTCAGCCCCAGCATTTT,CAWSPGQGVSQPQHF
TRBV7-2,NA,NA,TRBJ1-5,TGTGCCAGCAGCTTAGTGGGGGACCGAGTGGCCCAGCATTTT,CASSLVGDRVAQHF
TRBV4-1,NA,NA,TRBJ2-5,TGCGCCAGCAGCCAAGTACCTTCGGGTCCACAAGAGACCCAGTACTTC,CASSQVPSGPQETQYF
TRBV5-4,NA,NA,TRBJ2-1,TGTGCCAGCAGCTTGGGGCAGGGGAGTTACAATGAGCAGTTCTTC,CASSLGQGSYNEQFF
TRBV5-1,NA,NA,TRBJ2-7,TGCGCCAGCAGCCCTGGACTGTCCTCCTACGAGCAGTACTTC,CASSPGLSSYEQYF
TRBV7-8,TRBD1,NA,TRBJ2-2,TGTGCCAGCAGCTTAGGGGCCAGGGGGCGCGGAAACACCGGGGAGCTGTTTTTT,CASSLGARGRGNTGELFF
TRBV19,NA,NA,TRBJ2-2,TGTGCCAGTAGTATAGGGGGAGGACAGTCCACCGGGGAGCTGTTTTTT,CASSIGGGQSTGELFF
TRBV7-7,NA,NA,TRBJ2-2,TGTGCCAGCAGCTTAGCGTCCACGGCTGACACCGGGGAGCTGTTTTTT,CASSLASTADTGELFF
TRBV27,TRBD1,NA,TRBJ2-1,TGTGCCAGCAGTTCCCACAGGGGGCTCGTGGGTAAGCTCAATGAGCAGTTCTTC,CASSSHRGLVGKLNEQFF
TRBV10-3,NA,NA,TRBJ2-5,TGTGCCATCAGTCACCGGGACTCCTACCGGGAGACCCAGTACTTC,CAISHRDSYRETQYF
TRBV7-9,NA,NA,TRBJ1-2,TGTGCCAGCAGCCCCATAGACAGAACCAACTATGGCTACACCTTC,CASSPIDRTNYGYTF
TRBV11-3,TRBD2,NA,TRBJ2-7,TGTGCCAGCAGCATGATCGGGACTAGCGGGAGAAACGAGCAGTACTTC,CASSMIGTSGRNEQYF
TRBV21-1,NA,NA,TRBJ2-5,TGTGCCAGCAGCAAAATAACGCGTCCCTGCCAAGAGACCCAGTACTTC,CASSKITRPCQETQYF
TRBV28,NA,once,TRBJ2-3,TGTGCCAGCAGTTTCCCATTGTCTGGGCGGGGACCAGATACGCAGTATTTT,CASSFPLSGRGPDTQYF
TRBV7-9,NA,NA,TRBJ1-1,TGTGCCAGCAGTGACGTCGGCAGAGATCACACTGAAGCTTTCTTT,CASSDVGRDHTEAFF
TRBV5-1,NA,NA,TRBJ2-5,TGCGCCACCCGCCCGGCAGCTCAAGAGACCCAGTACTTC,CATRPAAQETQYF
TRBV5-5,TRBD2,NA,TRBJ2-3,TGTGCCAGCAGCTGGGGACTAGCGCGGGTCGATACGCAGTATTTT,CASSWGLARVDTQYF
TRBV6-1,NA,NA,TRBJ2-7,TGTGCCAGCAGTGACCGGGCTAGCCGGGGAGAGCAGTACTTC,CASSDRASRGEQYF
TRBV15,TRBD1,once,TRBJ2-1,TGTGCCACCAGCAGAGATCAAAGGGACAGGGGTTTCAATGAGCAGTTCTTC,CATSRDQRDRGFNEQFF
TRBV19,TRBD1,NA,TRBJ1-5,TGTGCCAGTAGTATGGGGACAGGGGTTGGCCTGACTCGGCATTTT,CASSMGTGVGLTRHF
TRBV6-5,NA,NA,TRBJ2-7,TGTGCCAGCAGCAATCCAGGGAAGAGTTCCTACGAGCAGTACTTC,CASSNPGKSSYEQYF
TRBV28,NA,NA,TRBJ1-5,TGTGCCAGCAGAATAGGTTTACAGCAGCCCCAGCATTTT,CASRIGLQQPQHF
TRBV28,TRBD1,NA,TRBJ1-2,TGTGCCAGCAGTTTCGACAGGGTGGACTATGGCTACACCTTC,CASSFDRVDYGYTF
TRBV7-9,NA,NA,TRBJ1-2,TGTGCCAGCAGCTTAGGTATAAGGGCAGGGGAACTCTATGGCTACACCTTC,CASSLGIRAGELYGYTF
TRBV18,TRBD2,NA,TRBJ2-3,TGTGCCAGCCAGAAGGGACTAGCGGGAGATCACACAGATACGCAGTATTTT,CASQKGLAGDHTDTQYF
TRBV13,TRBD1,NA,TRBJ2-7,TGTGCCAGCAGCTCATATACCAGGGGGCGCGAGCAGTACTTC,CASSSYTRGREQYF
TRBV4-3,NA,NA,TRBJ1-5,TGCGCCAGCAGCAACAGGGTAATCAGCCAGCCCCAGCATTTT,CASSNRVISQPQHF
TRBV29-1,NA,NA,TRBJ2-7,TGCAGCGTTCGGTTTGTAGGGTCCTCCTACGAGCAGTACTTC,CSVRFVGSSYEQYF
TRBV5-1,TRBD1,NA,TRBJ2-5,TGCGCCAGCAGCCAACAGGGGGCAATAGAGACCCAGTACTTC,CASSQQGAIETQYF
TRBV7-3,TRBD2,NA,TRBJ2-5,TGTGCCAGCAGCTTAACGGCTAGGGCTAGCGGGAGTAAGGAAGAGACCCAGTACTTC,CASSLTARASGSKEETQYF
TRBV6-1,NA,NA,TRBJ1-4,TGTGCCAGCAGTGATTGGGGGCGGGATGAAAAACTGTTTTTT,CASSDWGRDEKLFF
TRBV5-5,NA,NA,TRBJ2-7,TGTGCCAGCAGCACCTTGCAGGTTTTTCCCTACGAGCAGTACTTC,CASSTLQVFPYEQYF
TRBV12-5,NA,NA,TRBJ2-2,TGTGCTAGTGGTTTGCTCGGGTGGACCGGGGAGCTGTTTTTT,CASGLLGWTGELFF
TRBV19,NA,once,TRBJ1-5,TGTGCCAGTAGAGGGGGTGGGCAGCCCCAGCATTTT,CASRGGGQPQHF
TRBV28,TRBD2,NA,TRBJ2-5,TGTGCCAGCTCGGCGGGGGGAGAAGAGACCCAGTACTTC,CASSAGGEETQYF
TRBV5-4,NA,NA,TRBJ2-1,TGTGCCAGCAGCTTGGAATTACAGCGATCCTACAATGAGCAGTTCTTC,CASSLELQRSYNEQFF
TRBV10-3,TRBD1,NA,TRBJ2-7,TGTGCCATCAGCCCGGGACAGGGGATAAACGAGCAGTACTTC,CAISPGQGINEQYF
TRBV6-1,TRBD2,NA,TRBJ2-1,TGTGCCACACTAGGACTAGCGAGGGGCAATGAGCAGTTCTTC,CATLGLARGNEQFF
TRBV18,NA,NA,TRBJ1-5,TGTGCCAGCTCTCCTGGCGGGGGCAATCAGCCCCAGCATTTT,CASSPGGGNQPQHF
TRBV7-9,TRBD1,NA,TRBJ2-5,TGTGCCAGCAGCCCCATAACCCGGACAGGCAAACGACGAGAGACCCAGTACTTC,CASSPITRTGKRRETQYF